This T cell receptor beta chain stems from a study of OX40 agonist ivuxolimab in advanced cancers. About the research overall: While on treatment, patients had intravenous ivuxolimab at 0.01 to 10 mg/kg every 2 weeks.

With 3 bases clipped from V and 9 bases from J, the junction kept 11 bases outside the gene matches. This CDR3 has 15 residues. Germline V CDR1 and CDR2: SGHRS, YFSETQ. Study conclusions and caveats: Among the lowest peripheral clonal expansion occurred in 0.1-3.0 mg/kg partial responders.

This clone has just a few counts. Its antigen is not known. Only in-frame clones appear in the TCRdb table, and some are missing; sequencing was by immunoSEQ multiplex PCR. The sample lists tens of thousands of clones, over 70% occurring once. The source was CD4+ or CD8+ T cells sorted from blood, collected in a trial of the OX40 agonist ivuxolimab. The clonotype was recovered from an adult with an advanced solid tumor such as melanoma, head and neck, liver or kidney cancer. J is TRBJ1-4 and V is TRBV5-1, with 7 nucleotides matching TRBD1. Here the CDR3 reads CASSSDRLLEKKLFF. DNA of the CDR3: TGCGCCAGCAGCTCGGACAGGCTTTTAGAAAAAAAACTGTTTTTT.